This T cell receptor beta chain is from a study of T cells after yellow fever vaccination (dated by TCRdb to between 2017 and 2020). With respect to the entire study: Libraries from fractions with low cell numbers were prepared with the SMART-Seq v4 Ultra Low Input RNA kit. To follow T-cell clones before and after primary and booster YFV17D yellow fever vaccination, bulk TCR alpha and beta repertoires were sequenced over time. Two healthy male donors made up the cohort, one aged 18 to 29 years and the other aged 30 to 40 years. Bulk PBMC replicates and cell subsets were isolated from blood drawn at multiple timepoints before and after both primary and secondary immunization. Summary of the overall study and its limitations: Computational filtering was required because FACS-sorted repertoires could contain abundant contaminating clonotypes from the bulk population. Most clones expanded after primary vaccination (96% of CD4 and around 88% of CD8) were re-detected after the booster, suggesting that broad memory maintenance occurred. Because the study included only two donors, the extent to which the findings can be generalized is limited. A small fraction of clonotypes showed up in both the CD4 and CD8 compartments, probably as a result of convergent recombination. Compared with the primary T-cell response, the secondary T-cell response was faster but weaker, reaching its peak on day 5 rather than on day 15.

TCR cDNA was synthesized by 5'RACE template switching, through which a universal primer site and unique molecular identifiers were introduced. cDNA synthesis was primed from both the TCR alpha and TCR beta constant segments. Two PCR steps were used to amplify libraries, with sample barcodes and sequencing adapters being added in the second step. Sequencing of the libraries was done on either Illumina HiSeq 2500 (2x100 bp) or NovaSeq (2x150 bp). The paper's processing steps were these. MIGEC handled demultiplexing of reads and collapsing into UMI consensus sequences, while MiXCR performed V(D)J alignment. Vaccine-responding clonotypes were identified with edgeR using replicate PBMC samples, with FDR below 0.01 and a log2 fold change above 5 up to day 15 being required. CD4 or CD8 identity was assigned to each bulk clonotype according to whether the clonotype was present at higher abundance in the sequenced CD4 repertoire or the sequenced CD8 repertoire. Using fastp at Q25 and MiXCR, TCRdb reprocessed the public reads and kept productive beta chains. Rows are combined by CDR3 protein, so each entry shows the most common genes and DNA. TCRdb, not the original authors, processed these V and J calls. The sample contains 450,000 to 600,000 distinct CDR3 sequences, roughly 17% of them found a single time. Together, the top ten hold 17% of the sample.

The CDR3 holds 14 amino acids from the cysteine to the phenylalanine. CDR3 DNA is the only sequence kept; it has 42 bases, read in frame from the first base. The germline V gene gives CDR1 as SGHAT and CDR2 as FQNNGV. V was cut back by 1 base and J by 1 base, leaving a gap of 6 bases between them. The sample's treatment or condition label is to be understood as: live attenuated yellow fever vaccine strain. At every blood-draw timepoint, two biological replicates of bulk PBMCs were collected. A standard Ficoll-Paque protocol was used to isolate PBMCs from peripheral blood. RNA was extracted with TriZol from bulk PBMCs, CD4 and CD8 fractions, and dextramer-positive and dextramer-negative fractions. This clonotype was picked up many times. What antigen it recognizes has not been identified. No base quality information exists; no much larger clone differs at one position.

The V and J segments used are TRBV11-2 and TRBJ2-3; there is no confident call for the D gene. This specimen was PBMCs, taken about 5 days after the first yellow fever vaccination. The receptor was derived from a man aged 18 to 30 who received the YFV17D yellow fever vaccine. The nucleotide sequence is TGTGCCAGCAGCTTAGGTTGGGGCACAGATACGCAGTATTTT. Its translation is CASSLGWGTDTQYF. Reference TRBV11-2 and TRBJ2-3 proteins supply the regions before and after the CDR3; the full variable domain is: EAGVAQSPRYKIIEKRQSVAFWCNPISGHATLYWYQQILGQGPKLLIQFQNNGVVDDSQLPKDRFSAERLKGVDSTLKIQPAKLEDSAVYLCASSLGWGTDTQYFGPGTRLTVL.